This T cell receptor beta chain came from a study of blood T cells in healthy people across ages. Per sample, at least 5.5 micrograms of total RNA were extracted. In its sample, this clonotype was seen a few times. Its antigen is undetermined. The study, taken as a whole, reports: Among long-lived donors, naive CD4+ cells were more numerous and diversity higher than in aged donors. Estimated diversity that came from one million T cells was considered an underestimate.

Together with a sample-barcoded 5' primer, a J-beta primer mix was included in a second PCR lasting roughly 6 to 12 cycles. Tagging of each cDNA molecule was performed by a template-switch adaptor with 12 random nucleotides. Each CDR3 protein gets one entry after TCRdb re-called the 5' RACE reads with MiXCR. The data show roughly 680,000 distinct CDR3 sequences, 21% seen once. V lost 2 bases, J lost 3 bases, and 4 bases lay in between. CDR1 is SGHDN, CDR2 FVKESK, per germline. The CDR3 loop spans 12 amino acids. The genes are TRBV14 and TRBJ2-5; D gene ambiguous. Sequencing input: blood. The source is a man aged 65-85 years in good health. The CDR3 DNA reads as TGTGCCAGCAGCCAACTCAAAGAGACCCAGTACTTC. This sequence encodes CASSQLKETQYF.